The 7 T cell receptor beta chains presented below share a single source sample, sequenced in a study of T cell responses to AZD1222 COVID-19 vaccine. Repertoires were generated with immunoSEQ multiplex PCR, while TCRdb's copy carries only in-frame clones and drops some. The data show 75,000 to 100,000 clones, around 94% seen once. Sequences were derived from peripheral blood, sampled on day 0 of AZD1222 vaccination. These receptors were collected from an adult in good health.

V is TRBV4-1 and J is TRBJ1-1; no clear D gene. Germline V gene lookup returns CDR1 MGHRA and CDR2 YSYEKL. The CDR3 covers 15 residues. Trimming left V 0 bases short and J 1 base short, with 9 bases between. CDR3 bases: TGCGCCAGCAGCCAAGATCTGTCTGGGAACACTGAAGCTTTCTTT. Translation: CASSQDLSGNTEAFF.

The chain carries TRBV14 and TRBJ2-7, with 8 nucleotides matching TRBD1. V gave up 6 bases and J gave up 2 bases; unmatched junction bases: 12. This CDR3 is 16 amino acids long. Germline values: CDR1 SGHDN, CDR2 FVKESK. CDR3: CASRPGTGGLPYEQYF. CDR3 sequence (DNA): TGTGCCAGCAGACCCGGGACAGGCGGACTCCCCTACGAGCAGTACTTC.

There are a few counts of this clone. V is TRBV5-6 and J is TRBJ2-3; TRBD2 aligns across 11 bases. The CDR3 runs 15 residues. The germline V gene encodes CDR1 SGHDT and CDR2 YYEEEE. With 5 bases clipped from V and 7 bases from J, the junction kept 9 bases outside the gene matches. The CDR3 region is CASRTVAGGPHTQYF. In DNA, the CDR3 is TGTGCCAGCAGGACAGTAGCGGGGGGGCCCCATACGCAGTATTTT.

The rearrangement joins TRBV4-2 to TRBJ2-1; TRBD1 matches 7 bases. With 5 bases clipped from V and 5 bases from J, the junction kept 9 bases outside the gene matches. The germline gives CDR1 LGHNA, CDR2 YNFKEQ. The CDR3 is 15 amino acids. In DNA, the CDR3 is TGTGCCAGCAGCTCAACCGGGGACAGAAACAATGAGCAGTTCTTC. It yields the protein CASSSTGDRNNEQFF.

V gene TRBV27 combines with J gene TRBJ2-7, with 7 positions matching TRBD2. CDR1 MNHEY and CDR2 SMNVEV come from the germline V gene (reference sequence). There are 16 residues in the CDR3. The V segment lost 0 bases and the J segment 2 bases; nucleotides outside the gene matches: 7. The chain's CDR3 is CASSLSGGRRAYEQYF. CDR3 bases: TGTGCCAGCAGTTTATCGGGGGGGAGGCGGGCCTACGAGCAGTACTTC.

The rearrangement uses TRBV6-2 or TRBV6-3 and TRBJ1-4; no clear D. The germline V and J ends were trimmed by 6 bases and 0 bases, with 17 bases remaining between them. The CDR3 has 17 residues. Looked up from germline, CDR1 is MNHEY and CDR2 is SVGEGT. The CDR3 DNA sequence: TGTGCCAGCAGCCCTACCTACACGATGGCAACTAATGAAAAACTGTTTTTT. Translating gives CASSPTYTMATNEKLFF.

A remark on this clone: One end of the junction is discordant with germline, which a read error may explain. The rearrangement joins TRBV6-1 to TRBJ1-1; D perhaps matches TRBD1 (5 bases). Germline V gene lookup returns CDR1 MNHNS and CDR2 SASEGT. There are 15 residues in the CDR3. The CDR3 nucleotides read TGTGCCAGCATTGAACTTGGGACTTTGAACACTGAAGCTTTCTTT. Protein sequence: CASIELGTLNTEAFF.